This TCR beta chain was identified during a study of CD8 T cells in ankylosing spondylitis. Preparation of TCR beta libraries was done by quantitative 5'-RACE with molecular barcodes. Using its own MiXCR run on the 5' RACE reads, TCRdb lists one record per CDR3 protein. This sample carries around 29,000 distinct CDR3 sequences, 5% to 5.5% of them seen once, and the ten largest clones take about 1.7%. At least ten counts were recorded for this clonotype. The target antigen is unknown. Study results and caveats: Characteristic, it appeared, of ankylosing spondylitis blood was a TCR beta motif of 7 or 8 highly homologous variants. Clones linked with disease were CD8+ and fairly uncommon in the peripheral blood. Significantly higher representation of disease-linked clones was reported for matched ankylosing spondylitis synovial fluid.

This CDR3 region has 18 residues. Germline CDR1 and CDR2: SGDLS and YYNGEE. V dropped 1 base and J dropped 0; count of bases not matched to a gene: 12. The material sequenced was blood, either unsorted or a sorted T cell fraction (not recorded which). V and J are TRBV9 and TRBJ1-2; 7 bases map to TRBD1. The clonotype originates from a female donor with ankylosing spondylitis or in good health (not recorded which). This CDR3 reads CASSVRGGQYLSNYGYTF. The CDR3 DNA sequence: TGTGCCAGCAGCGTACGGGGGGGACAGTATCTTTCTAACTATGGCTACACCTTC.